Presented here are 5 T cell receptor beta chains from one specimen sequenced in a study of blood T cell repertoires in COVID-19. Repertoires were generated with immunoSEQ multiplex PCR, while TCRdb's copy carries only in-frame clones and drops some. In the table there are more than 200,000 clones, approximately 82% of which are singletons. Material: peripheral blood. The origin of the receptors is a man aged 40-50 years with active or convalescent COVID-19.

The CDR3 coding sequence is TGCGCCAGCAGCCTGGGGACTAGCGGACTCACAGATACGCAGTATTTT. This codes for CASSLGTSGLTDTQYF. The V call is TRBV5-1, the J call TRBJ2-3, with 11 bases matching TRBD2. Germline trimming cut 4 bases from V and 2 bases from J; bases unmatched to any gene: 6. CDR1 SGHRS and CDR2 YFSETQ come from the germline V gene. The CDR3 spans 16 residues.

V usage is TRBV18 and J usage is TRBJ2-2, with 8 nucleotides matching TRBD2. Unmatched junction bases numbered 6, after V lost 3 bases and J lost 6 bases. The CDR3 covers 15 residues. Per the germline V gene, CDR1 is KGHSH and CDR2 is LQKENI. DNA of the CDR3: TGTGCCAGCTCACCCCCTAGCGGGTGGCCCGGGGAGCTGTTTTTT. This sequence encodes CASSPPSGWPGELFF. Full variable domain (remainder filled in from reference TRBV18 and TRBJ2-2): NAGVMQNPRHLVRRRGQEARLRCSPMKGHSHVYWYRQLPEEGLKFMVYLQKENIIDESGMPKERFSAEFPKEGPSILRIQQVVRGDSAAYFCASSPPSGWPGELFFGEGSRLTVL.

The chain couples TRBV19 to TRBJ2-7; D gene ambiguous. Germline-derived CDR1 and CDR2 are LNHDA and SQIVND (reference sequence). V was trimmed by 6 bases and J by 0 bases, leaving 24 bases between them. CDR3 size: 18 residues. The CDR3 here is CASRTRFRFNPLSYEQYF. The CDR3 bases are TGTGCCAGTAGAACAAGATTCCGATTTAATCCCCTCTCCTACGAGCAGTACTTC.

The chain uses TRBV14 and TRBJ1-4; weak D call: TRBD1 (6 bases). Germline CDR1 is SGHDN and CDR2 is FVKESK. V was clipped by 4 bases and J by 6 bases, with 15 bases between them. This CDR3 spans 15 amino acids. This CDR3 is CASSRKRGLDEKLFF. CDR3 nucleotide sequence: TGTGCCAGCAGCCGAAAAAGGGGGTTGGATGAAAAACTGTTTTTT. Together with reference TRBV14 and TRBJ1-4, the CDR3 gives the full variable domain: EAGVTQFPSHSVIEKGQTVTLRCDPISGHDNLYWYRRVMGKEIKFLLHFVKESKQDESGMPNNRFLAERTGGTYSTLKVQPAELEDSGVYFCASSRKRGLDEKLFFGSGTQLSVL.

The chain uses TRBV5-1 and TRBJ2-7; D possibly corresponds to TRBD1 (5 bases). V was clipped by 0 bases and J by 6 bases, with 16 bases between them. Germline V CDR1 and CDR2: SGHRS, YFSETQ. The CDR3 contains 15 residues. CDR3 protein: CASSLEPEGQGEQYF. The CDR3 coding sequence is TGCGCCAGCAGCTTGGAGCCTGAAGGTCAGGGCGAGCAGTACTTC.